This TCR beta chain was recovered during a study of OX40 agonist ivuxolimab in advanced cancers. Deletions cut 4 bases from V and 3 bases from J, with 15 bases between. Germline CDR1 reads SNHLY; CDR2 reads FYNNEI. The CDR3 sequence is 15 residues long. Libraries were prepared by immunoSEQ multiplex PCR; TCRdb keeps only in-frame clonotypes and omits some of them. The data hold tens of thousands of clones, with roughly 80% observed a single time. On this clone: What it binds is not known.

Overall study findings and caveats: Specificity for antigen went undetermined in the expanded peripheral T cells.

The specimen comprised CD4+ or CD8+ T cells sorted from blood, sampled in a trial of the OX40 agonist ivuxolimab. The sequence derives from an adult with an advanced solid tumor such as melanoma, head and neck, liver or kidney cancer. V is TRBV2 and J is TRBJ1-1; possibly TRBD1 for D (5 bases). CDR3 region: CASSVMVQGDTEAFF. CDR3 DNA sequence: TGTGCCAGCAGTGTTATGGTCCAGGGAGACACTGAAGCTTTCTTT.